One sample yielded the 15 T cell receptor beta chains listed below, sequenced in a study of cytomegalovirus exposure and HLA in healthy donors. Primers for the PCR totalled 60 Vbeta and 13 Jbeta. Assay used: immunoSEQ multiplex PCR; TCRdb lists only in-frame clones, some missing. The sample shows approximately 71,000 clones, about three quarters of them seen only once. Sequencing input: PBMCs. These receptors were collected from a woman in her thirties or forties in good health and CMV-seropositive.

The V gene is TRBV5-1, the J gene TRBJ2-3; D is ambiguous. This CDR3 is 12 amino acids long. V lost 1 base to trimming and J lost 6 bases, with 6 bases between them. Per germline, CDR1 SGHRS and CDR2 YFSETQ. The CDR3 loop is CASSLFLDTQYF. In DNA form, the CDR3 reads TGCGCCAGCAGCTTGTTCTTGGATACGCAGTATTTT. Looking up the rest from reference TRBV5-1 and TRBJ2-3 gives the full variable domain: KAGVTQTPRYLIKTRGQQVTLSCSPISGHRSVSWYQQTPGQGLQFLFEYFSETQRNKGNFPGRFSGRQFSNSRSEMNVSTLELGDSALYLCASSLFLDTQYFGPGTRLTVL.

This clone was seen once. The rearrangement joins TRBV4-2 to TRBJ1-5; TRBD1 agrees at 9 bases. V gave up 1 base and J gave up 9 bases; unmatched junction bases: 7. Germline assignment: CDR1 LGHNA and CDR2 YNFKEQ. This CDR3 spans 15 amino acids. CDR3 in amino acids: CASSQAQGARGPQHF. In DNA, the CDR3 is TGTGCCAGCAGCCAAGCACAGGGGGCTCGAGGGCCCCAGCATTTT.

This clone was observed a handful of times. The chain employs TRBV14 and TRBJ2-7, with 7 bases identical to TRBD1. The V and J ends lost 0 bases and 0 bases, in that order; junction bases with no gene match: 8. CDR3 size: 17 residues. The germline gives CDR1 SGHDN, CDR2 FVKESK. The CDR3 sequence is CASSQDKWGQPSYEQYF. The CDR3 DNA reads TGTGCCAGCAGCCAAGATAAATGGGGACAGCCCTCCTACGAGCAGTACTTC.

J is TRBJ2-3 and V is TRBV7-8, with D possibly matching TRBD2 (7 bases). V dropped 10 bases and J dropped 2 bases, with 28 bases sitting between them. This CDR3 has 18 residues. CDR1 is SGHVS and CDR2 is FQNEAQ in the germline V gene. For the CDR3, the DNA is TGTGCCACTTTACTATCGGGGGCGGGGGCTCCGGACACAGATACGCAGTATTTT. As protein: CATLLSGAGAPDTDTQYF.

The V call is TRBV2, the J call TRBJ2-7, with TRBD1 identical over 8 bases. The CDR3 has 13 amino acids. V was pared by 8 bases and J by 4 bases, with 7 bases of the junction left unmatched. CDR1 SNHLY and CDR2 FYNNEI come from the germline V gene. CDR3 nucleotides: TGTGCCAGCCAGACAGGGGTGAGTTACGAGCAGTACTTC. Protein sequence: CASQTGVSYEQYF.

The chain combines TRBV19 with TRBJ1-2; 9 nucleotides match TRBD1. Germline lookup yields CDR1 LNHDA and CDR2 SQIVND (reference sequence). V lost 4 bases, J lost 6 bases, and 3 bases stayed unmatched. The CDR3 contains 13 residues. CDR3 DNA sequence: TGTGCCAGTAGTACCTGGACAGGGGATGGCTACACCTTC. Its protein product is CASSTWTGDGYTF.

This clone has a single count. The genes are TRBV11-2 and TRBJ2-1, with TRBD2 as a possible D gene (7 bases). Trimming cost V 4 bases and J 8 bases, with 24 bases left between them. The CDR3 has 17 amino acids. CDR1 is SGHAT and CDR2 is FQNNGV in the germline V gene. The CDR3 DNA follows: TGTGCCAGCAGCTCCCGAGAGGGGGGGCAGCCAGGGTATGAGCAGTTCTTC. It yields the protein CASSSREGGQPGYEQFF. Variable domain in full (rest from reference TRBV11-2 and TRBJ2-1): EAGVAQSPRYKIIEKRQSVAFWCNPISGHATLYWYQQILGQGPKLLIQFQNNGVVDDSQLPKDRFSAERLKGVDSTLKIQPAKLEDSAVYLCASSSREGGQPGYEQFFGPGTRLTVL.

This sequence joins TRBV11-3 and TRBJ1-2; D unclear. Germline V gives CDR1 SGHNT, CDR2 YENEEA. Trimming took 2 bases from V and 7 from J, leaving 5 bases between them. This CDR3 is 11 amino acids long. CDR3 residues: CASSLSGGYTF. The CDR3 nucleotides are TGTGCCAGCAGCTTATCGGGTGGCTACACCTTC.

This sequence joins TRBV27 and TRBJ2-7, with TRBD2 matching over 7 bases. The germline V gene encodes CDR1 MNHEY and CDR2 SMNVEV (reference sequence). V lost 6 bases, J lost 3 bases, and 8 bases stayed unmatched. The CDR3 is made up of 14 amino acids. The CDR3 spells CASSARGGGYEQYF. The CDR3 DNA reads TGTGCCAGCAGCGCCCGCGGGGGTGGCTACGAGCAGTACTTC.

CDR3 nucleotides: TGTGCCAGCAGTGAAATGGGCTTTGTCACCGGGGAGCTGTTTTTT. Translated: CASSEMGFVTGELFF. The rearrangement links TRBV2 to TRBJ2-2; D gene uncertain. CDR1 and CDR2 from the germline V gene are SNHLY and FYNNEI. Trimming removed 2 bases at V and 4 bases at J, with 11 bases between. The CDR3 consists of 15 residues.

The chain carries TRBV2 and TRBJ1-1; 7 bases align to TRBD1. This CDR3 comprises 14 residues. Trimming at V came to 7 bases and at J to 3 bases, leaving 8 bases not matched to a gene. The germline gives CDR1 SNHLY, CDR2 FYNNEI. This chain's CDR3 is CASTYRGLDTEAFF. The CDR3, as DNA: TGTGCCAGCACATACAGGGGATTAGACACTGAAGCTTTCTTT.

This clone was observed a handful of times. The CDR3 sequence: CASSPGGPGDTEAFF. CDR3 DNA sequence: TGTGCCAGCAGCCCCGGTGGGCCAGGGGACACTGAAGCTTTCTTT. The rearrangement joins TRBV11-2 to TRBJ1-1, with D maybe TRBD1 (6 bases). The CDR3 loop spans 15 amino acids. Germline V gene sequence: CDR1 SGHAT, CDR2 FQNNGV. Trimming shortened V by 5 bases and J by 3 bases, and 16 bases separated the two germline ends.

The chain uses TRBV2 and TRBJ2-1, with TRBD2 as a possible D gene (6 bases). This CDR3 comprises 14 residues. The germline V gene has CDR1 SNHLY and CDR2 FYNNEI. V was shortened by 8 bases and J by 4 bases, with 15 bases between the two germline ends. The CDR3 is CASSGVGGYNEQFF. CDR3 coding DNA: TGTGCCAGCTCGGGGGTAGGAGGATACAATGAGCAGTTCTTC.

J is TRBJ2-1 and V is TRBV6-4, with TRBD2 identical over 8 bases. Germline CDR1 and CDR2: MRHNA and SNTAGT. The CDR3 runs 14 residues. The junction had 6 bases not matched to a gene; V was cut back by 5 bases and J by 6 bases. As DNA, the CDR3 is TGTGCCAGCAGTAGCGGGGGAGTCGTCAATGAGCAGTTCTTC. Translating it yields CASSSGGVVNEQFF.

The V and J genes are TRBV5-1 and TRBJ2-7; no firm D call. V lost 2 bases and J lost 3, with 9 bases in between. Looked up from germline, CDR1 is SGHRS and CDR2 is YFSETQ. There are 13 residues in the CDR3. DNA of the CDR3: TGCGCCAGCAGCTTTTACACCGACTACGAGCAGTACTTC. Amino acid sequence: CASSFYTDYEQYF.